The source of this T cell receptor (beta chain) is a study of blood T cell repertoires in COVID-19. Study-level information: The United States, Italy and Spain supplied acute and convalescent COVID-19 samples.

This CDR3 is 15 amino acids long. J was trimmed by 1 base and V by 10 bases; bases with no gene match: 8. Germline V gene data show CDR1 as SNHLY and CDR2 as FYNNEI. Authors' analysis steps: Amplification from reference gene primers served as the basis for estimated nucleated cell counts. TCRdb's table, derived via immunoSEQ multiplex PCR, lists solely in-frame clones and lacks some. The V and J calls and the clone size are those of that table, but D and trimming were determined from the DNA. The repertoire holds roughly 420,000 clones, with more than 75% as singletons. Individuals aged about 18 to 95 years were recruited from some 26 US areas. In assigning cohorts, the study relied on participant-reported clinical history.

The sequence was obtained from a woman aged 25 to 45 with acute COVID-19. Material: PBMCs or T cells enriched from blood (not recorded which). The chain couples TRBV2 to TRBJ2-3; 10 nucleotides match TRBD2. The CDR3 coding sequence is TGTGCCACCACCCCTAGCGGGGGCCGCACAGATACGCAGTATTTT. Amino acid sequence: CATTPSGGRTDTQYF. The variable domain in full, with the rest retrieved from reference TRBV2 and TRBJ2-3, is EPEVTQTPSHQVTQMGQEVILRCVPISNHLYFYWYRQILGQKVEFLVSFYNNEISEKSEIFDDQFSVERPDGSNFTLKIRSTKLEDSAMYFCATTPSGGRTDTQYFGPGTRLTVL.